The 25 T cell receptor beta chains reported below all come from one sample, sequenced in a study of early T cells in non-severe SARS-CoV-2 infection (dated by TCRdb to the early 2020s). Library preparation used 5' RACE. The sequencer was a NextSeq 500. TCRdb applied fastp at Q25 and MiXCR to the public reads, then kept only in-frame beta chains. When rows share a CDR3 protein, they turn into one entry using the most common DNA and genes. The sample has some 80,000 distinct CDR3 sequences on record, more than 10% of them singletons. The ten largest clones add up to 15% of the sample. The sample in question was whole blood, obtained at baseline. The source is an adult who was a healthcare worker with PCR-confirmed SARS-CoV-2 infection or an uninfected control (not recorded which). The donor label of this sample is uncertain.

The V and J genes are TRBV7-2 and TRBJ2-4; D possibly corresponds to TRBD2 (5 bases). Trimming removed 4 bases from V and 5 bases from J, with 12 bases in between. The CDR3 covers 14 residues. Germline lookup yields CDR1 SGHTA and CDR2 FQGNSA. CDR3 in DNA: TGTGCCAGCAGCTCGAGCGGTTCTCAAAACATTCAGTACTTC. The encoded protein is CASSSSGSQNIQYF.

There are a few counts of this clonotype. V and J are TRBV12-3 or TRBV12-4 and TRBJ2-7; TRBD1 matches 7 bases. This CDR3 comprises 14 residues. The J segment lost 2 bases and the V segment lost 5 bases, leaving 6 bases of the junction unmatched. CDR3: CASSLGQDPYEQYF. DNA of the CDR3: TGTGCCAGCAGTCTAGGACAGGACCCCTACGAGCAGTACTTC.

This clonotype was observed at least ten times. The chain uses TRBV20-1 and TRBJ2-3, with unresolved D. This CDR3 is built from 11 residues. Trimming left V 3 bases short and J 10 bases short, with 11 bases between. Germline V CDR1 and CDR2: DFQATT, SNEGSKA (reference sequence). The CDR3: CSASSTTPQYF. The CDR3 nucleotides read TGCAGTGCTAGTTCCACTACCCCGCAGTATTTT.

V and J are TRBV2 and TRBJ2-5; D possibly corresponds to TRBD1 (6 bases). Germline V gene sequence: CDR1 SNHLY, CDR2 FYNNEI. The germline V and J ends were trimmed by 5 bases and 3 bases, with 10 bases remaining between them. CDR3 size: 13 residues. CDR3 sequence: CASSPTGEETQYF. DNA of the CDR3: TGTGCCAGCAGTCCGACAGGAGAAGAGACCCAGTACTTC.

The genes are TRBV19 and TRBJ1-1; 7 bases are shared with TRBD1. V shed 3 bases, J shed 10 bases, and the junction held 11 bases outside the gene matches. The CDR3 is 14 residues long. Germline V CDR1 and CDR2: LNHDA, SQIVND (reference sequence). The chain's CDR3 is CASSIVTGAGGAFF. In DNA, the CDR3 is TGTGCCAGTAGTATCGTTACAGGGGCCGGGGGAGCTTTCTTT.

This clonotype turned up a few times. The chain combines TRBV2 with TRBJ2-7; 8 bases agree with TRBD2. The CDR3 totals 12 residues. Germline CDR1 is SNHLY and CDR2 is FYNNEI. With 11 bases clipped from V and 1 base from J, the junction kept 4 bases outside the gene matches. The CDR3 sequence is CAVAGPSYEQYF. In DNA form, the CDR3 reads TGTGCCGTAGCGGGGCCTTCCTACGAGCAGTACTTC. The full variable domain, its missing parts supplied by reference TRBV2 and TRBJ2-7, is EPEVTQTPSHQVTQMGQEVILRCVPISNHLYFYWYRQILGQKVEFLVSFYNNEISEKSEIFDDQFSVERPDGSNFTLKIRSTKLEDSAMYFCAVAGPSYEQYFGPGTRLTVT.

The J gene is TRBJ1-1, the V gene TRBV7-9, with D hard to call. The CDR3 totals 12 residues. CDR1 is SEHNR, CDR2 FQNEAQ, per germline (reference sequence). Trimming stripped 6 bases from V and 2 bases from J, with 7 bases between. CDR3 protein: CASRRDNTEAFF. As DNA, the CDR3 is TGTGCCAGCAGGAGGGATAACACTGAAGCTTTCTTT. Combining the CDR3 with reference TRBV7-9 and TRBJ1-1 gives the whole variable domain DTGVSQNPRHKITKRGQNVTFRCDPISEHNRLYWYRQTLGQGPEFLTYFQNEAQLEKSRLLSDRFSAERPKGSFSTLEIQRTEQGDSAMYLCASRRDNTEAFFGQGTRLTVV.

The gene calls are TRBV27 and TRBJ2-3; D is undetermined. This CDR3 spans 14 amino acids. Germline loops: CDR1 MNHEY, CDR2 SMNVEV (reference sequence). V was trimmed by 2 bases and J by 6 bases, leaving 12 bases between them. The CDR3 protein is CASSLEVPPDTQYF. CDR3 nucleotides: TGTGCCAGCAGTTTAGAGGTACCTCCCGATACGCAGTATTTT.

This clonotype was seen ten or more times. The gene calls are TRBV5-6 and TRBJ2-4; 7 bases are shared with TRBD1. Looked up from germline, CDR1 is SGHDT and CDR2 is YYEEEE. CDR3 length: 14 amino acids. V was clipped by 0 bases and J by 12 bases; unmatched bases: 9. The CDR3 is CASSLVGTVNPQYF. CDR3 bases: TGTGCCAGCAGCTTGGTTGGGACAGTGAACCCTCAGTACTTC.

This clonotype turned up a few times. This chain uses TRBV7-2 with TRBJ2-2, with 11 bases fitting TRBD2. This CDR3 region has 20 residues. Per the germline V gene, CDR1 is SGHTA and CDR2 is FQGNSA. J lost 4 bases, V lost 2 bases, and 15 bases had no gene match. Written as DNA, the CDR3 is TGTGCCAGCAGCTTAAACGGCGGCCGACTAGCGGGGAGCACCACCGGGGAGCTGTTTTTT. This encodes CASSLNGGRLAGSTTGELFF.

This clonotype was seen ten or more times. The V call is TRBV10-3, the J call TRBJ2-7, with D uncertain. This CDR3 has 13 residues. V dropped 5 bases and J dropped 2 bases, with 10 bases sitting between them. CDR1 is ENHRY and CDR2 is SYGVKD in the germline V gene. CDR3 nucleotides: TGTGCCATCAGTCCAGACCTGACCTACGAGCAGTACTTC. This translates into CAISPDLTYEQYF.

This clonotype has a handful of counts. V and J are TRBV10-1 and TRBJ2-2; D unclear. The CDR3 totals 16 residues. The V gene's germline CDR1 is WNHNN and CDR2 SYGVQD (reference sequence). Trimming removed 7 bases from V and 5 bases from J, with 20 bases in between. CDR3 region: CASTPPGPRATGELFF. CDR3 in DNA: TGCGCCAGCACTCCTCCCGGGCCCCGCGCTACCGGGGAGCTGTTTTTT.

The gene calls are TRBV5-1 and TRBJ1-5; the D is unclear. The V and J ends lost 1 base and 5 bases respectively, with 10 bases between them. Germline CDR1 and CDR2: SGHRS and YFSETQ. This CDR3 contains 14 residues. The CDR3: CASSLNPGDQPQHF. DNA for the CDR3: TGCGCCAGCAGCTTGAACCCCGGGGATCAGCCCCAGCATTTT.

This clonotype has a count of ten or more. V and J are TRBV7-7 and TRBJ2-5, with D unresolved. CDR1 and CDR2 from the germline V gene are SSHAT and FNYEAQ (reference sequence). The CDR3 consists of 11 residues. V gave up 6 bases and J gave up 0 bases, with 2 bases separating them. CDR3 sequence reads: CASSDQETQYF. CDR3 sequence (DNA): TGTGCCAGCAGTGACCAAGAGACCCAGTACTTC.

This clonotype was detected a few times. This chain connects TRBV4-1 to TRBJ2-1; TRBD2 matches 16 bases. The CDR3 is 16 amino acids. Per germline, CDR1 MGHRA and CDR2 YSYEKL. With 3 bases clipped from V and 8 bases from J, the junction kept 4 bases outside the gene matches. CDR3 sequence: CASSHGTSGRADEQFF. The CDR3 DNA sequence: TGCGCCAGCAGCCACGGGACTAGCGGGAGGGCCGATGAGCAGTTCTTC.

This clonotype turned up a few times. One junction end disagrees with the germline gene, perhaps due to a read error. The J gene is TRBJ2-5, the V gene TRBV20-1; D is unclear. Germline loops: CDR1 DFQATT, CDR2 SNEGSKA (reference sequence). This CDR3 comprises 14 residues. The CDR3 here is CSARDTLEQETQYF. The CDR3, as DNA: TGCAGTGCCAGAGATACCCTAGAACAAGAGACCCAGTACTTC.

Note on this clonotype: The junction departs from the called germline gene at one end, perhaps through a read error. The chain's CDR3 is CASSEDGGGQFF. DNA for the CDR3: TGTGCCAGCAGCGAAGATGGAGGTGGGCAGTTCTTC. The chain has TRBV2 and TRBJ2-1; D is possibly TRBD2 (5 bases). The CDR3 has 12 amino acids. In germline, CDR1 is SNHLY, CDR2 FYNNEI.

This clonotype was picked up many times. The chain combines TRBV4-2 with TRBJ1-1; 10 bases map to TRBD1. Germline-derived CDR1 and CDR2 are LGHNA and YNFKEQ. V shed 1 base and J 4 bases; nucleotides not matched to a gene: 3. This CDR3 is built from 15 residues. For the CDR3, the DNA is TGTGCCAGCAGCCAAGCGCGGACAGGGGGCACTGAAGCTTTCTTT. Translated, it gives CASSQARTGGTEAFF.

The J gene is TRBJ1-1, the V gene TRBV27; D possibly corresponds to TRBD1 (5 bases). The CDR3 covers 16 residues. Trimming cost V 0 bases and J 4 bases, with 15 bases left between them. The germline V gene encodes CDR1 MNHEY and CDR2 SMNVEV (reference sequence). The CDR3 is CASSLSNLVQGTEAFF. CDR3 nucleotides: TGTGCCAGCAGTTTATCGAATCTGGTGCAGGGCACTGAAGCTTTCTTT.

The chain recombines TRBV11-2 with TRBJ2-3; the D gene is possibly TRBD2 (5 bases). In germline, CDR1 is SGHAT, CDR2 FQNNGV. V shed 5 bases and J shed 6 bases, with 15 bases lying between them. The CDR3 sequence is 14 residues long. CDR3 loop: CASSLWTGEDTQYF. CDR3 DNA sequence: TGTGCCAGCAGCCTTTGGACCGGGGAGGATACGCAGTATTTT.

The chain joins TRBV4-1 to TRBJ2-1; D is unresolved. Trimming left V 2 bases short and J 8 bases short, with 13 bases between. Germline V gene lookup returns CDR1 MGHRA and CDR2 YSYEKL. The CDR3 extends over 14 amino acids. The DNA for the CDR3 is TGCGCCAGCAGCCAATTCCCTAAGATCCATGAGCAGTTCTTC. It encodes CASSQFPKIHEQFF.

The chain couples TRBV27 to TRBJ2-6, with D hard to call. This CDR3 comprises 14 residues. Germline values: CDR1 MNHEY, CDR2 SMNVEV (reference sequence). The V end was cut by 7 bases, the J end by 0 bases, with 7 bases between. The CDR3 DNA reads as TGTGCCAGCACTCCGGGCTCTGGGGCCAACGTCCTGACTTTC. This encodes CASTPGSGANVLTF.

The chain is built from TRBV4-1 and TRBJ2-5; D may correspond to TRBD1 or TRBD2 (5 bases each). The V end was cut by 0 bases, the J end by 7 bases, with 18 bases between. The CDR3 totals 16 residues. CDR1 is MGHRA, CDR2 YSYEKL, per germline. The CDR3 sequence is CASSQEGRWDRATQYF. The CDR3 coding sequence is TGCGCCAGCAGCCAAGAGGGAAGGTGGGACCGAGCGACCCAGTACTTC.

CDR3 protein: CASSWDGGVYTF. The CDR3 nucleotides read TGTGCCAGCAGCTGGGACGGAGGAGTCTACACCTTC. The chain combines TRBV7-9 with TRBJ1-2; the D gene is possibly TRBD1 (5 bases). Looked up from germline, CDR1 is SEHNR and CDR2 is FQNEAQ (reference sequence). Trimming took off 4 bases at V and 10 bases at J, with 13 bases between the two ends. This CDR3 spans 12 amino acids.

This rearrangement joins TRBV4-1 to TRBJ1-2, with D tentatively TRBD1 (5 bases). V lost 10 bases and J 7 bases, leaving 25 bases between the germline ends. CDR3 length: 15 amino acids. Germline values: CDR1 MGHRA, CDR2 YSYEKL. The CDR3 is CATKPGLGIFGGYTF. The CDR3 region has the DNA TGCGCCACCAAGCCGGGACTCGGGATCTTCGGTGGCTACACCTTC.